This T cell receptor beta chain is from a study of blood T cell repertoires in COVID-19. In the study overall: The cDNA or gDNA used as material had been derived from T cells, B-cell-depleted T cells, or PBMCs.

The method was immunoSEQ multiplex PCR; TCRdb's version includes in-frame clones alone and lacks a portion of them. The top ten clones hold approximately 6% of a sample with over 100,000 clones, 91% of them seen once. The CDR3 totals 15 residues. Germline CDR1 is SGDLS and CDR2 is YYNGEE. Trimming removed 0 bases at V and 2 bases at J, with 10 bases between. The sequenced sample was peripheral blood. This receptor was obtained from a human donor in a cohort sampled during active COVID-19. This chain uses TRBV9 with TRBJ2-3; a possible D gene is TRBD1 (5 bases). The CDR3 sequence is CASSVGGRDTDTQYF. The CDR3 bases are TGTGCCAGCAGCGTAGGGGGCCGAGACACAGATACGCAGTATTTT.